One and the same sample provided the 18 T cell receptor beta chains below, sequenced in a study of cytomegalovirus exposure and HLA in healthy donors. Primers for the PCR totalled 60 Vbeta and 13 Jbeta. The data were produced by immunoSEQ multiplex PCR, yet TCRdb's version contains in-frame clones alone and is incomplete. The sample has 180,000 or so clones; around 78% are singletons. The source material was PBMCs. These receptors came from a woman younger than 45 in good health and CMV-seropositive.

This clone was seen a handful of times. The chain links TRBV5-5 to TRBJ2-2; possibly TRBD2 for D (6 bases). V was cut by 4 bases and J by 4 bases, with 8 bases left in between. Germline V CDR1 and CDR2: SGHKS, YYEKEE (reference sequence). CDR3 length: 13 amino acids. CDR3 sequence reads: CASSGGVTGELFF. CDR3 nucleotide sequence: TGTGCCAGCAGCGGCGGGGTCACCGGGGAGCTGTTTTTT.

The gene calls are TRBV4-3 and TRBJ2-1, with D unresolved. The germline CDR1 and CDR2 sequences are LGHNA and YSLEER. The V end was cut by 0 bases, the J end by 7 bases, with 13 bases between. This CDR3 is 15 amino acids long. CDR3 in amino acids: CASSQDRGASNEQFF. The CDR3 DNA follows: TGCGCCAGCAGCCAAGATAGAGGAGCTTCTAATGAGCAGTTCTTC.

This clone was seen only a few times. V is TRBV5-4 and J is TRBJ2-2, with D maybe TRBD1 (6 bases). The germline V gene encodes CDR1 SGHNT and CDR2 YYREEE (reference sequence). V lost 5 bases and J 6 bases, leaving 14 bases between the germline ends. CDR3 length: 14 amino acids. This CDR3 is CASRLYRVPGELFF. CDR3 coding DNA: TGTGCCAGCAGACTCTACAGGGTCCCCGGGGAGCTGTTTTTT.

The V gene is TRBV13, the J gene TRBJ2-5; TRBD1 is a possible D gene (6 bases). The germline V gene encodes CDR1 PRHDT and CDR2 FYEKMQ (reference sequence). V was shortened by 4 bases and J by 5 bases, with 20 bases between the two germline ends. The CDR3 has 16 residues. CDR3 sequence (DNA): TGTGCCAGCAGCTCCCAGAGAGGGGGAAGGGATGAGACCCAGTACTTC. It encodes CASSSQRGGRDETQYF.

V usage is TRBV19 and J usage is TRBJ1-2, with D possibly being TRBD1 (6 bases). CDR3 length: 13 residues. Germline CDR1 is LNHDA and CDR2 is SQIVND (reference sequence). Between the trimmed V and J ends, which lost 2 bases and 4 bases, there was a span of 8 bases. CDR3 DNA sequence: TGTGCCAGTAGTATACAGGGGAGCTATGGCTACACCTTC. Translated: CASSIQGSYGYTF.

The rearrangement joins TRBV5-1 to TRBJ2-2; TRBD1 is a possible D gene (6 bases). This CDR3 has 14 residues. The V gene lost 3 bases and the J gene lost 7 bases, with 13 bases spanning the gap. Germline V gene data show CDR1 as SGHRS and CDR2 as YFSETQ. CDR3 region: CASSSGQVDGELFF. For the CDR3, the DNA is TGCGCCAGCAGCTCGGGACAAGTTGACGGGGAGCTGTTTTTT.

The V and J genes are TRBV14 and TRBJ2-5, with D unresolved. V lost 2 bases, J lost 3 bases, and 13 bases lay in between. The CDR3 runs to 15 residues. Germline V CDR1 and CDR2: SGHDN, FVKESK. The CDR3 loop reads CASSQFDLIEETQYF. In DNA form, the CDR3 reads TGTGCCAGCAGCCAATTCGACTTAATTGAAGAGACCCAGTACTTC.

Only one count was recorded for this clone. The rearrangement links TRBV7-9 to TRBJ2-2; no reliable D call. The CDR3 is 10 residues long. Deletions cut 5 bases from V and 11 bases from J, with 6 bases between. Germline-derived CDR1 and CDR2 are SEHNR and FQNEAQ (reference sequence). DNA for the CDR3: TGTGCCAGCAGCCCTTATGAGCTGTTTTTT. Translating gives CASSPYELFF.

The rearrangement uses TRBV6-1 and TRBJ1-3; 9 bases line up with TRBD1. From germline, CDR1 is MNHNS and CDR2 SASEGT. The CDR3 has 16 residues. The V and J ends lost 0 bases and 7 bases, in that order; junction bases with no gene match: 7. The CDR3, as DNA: TGTGCCAGCAGTGAAGCAGCAGGGACAGGGAGTAACACCATATATTTT. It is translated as CASSEAAGTGSNTIYF.

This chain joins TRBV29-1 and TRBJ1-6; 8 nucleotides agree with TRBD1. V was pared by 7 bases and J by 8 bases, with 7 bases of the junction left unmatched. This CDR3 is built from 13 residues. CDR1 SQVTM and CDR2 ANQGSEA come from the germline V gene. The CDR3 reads CSGRTGIDSPLHF. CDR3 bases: TGCAGCGGCCGGACAGGGATCGATTCACCCCTCCACTTT.

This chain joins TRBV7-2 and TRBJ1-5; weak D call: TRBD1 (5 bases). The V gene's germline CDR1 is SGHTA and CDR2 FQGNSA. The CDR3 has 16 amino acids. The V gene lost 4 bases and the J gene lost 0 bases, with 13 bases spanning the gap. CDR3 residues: CASSSGRTGSNQPQHF. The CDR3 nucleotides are TGTGCCAGCAGCTCGGGCAGAACAGGTAGCAATCAGCCCCAGCATTTT.

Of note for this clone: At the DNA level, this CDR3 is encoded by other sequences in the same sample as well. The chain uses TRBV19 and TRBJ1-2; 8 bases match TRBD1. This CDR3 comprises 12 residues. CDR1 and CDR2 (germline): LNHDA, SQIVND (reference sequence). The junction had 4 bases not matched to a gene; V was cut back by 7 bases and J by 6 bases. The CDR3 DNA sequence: TGTGCCAGTACAAGGACAGGGAATGGCTACACCTTC. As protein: CASTRTGNGYTF.

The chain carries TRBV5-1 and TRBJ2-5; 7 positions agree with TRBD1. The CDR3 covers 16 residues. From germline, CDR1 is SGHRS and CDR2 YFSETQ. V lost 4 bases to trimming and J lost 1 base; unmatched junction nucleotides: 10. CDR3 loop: CASSDSLRGTQETQYF. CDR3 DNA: TGCGCCAGCAGCGATTCACTCAGGGGGACCCAAGAGACCCAGTACTTC. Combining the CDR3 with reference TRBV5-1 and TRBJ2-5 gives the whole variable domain KAGVTQTPRYLIKTRGQQVTLSCSPISGHRSVSWYQQTPGQGLQFLFEYFSETQRNKGNFPGRFSGRQFSNSRSEMNVSTLELGDSALYLCASSDSLRGTQETQYFGPGTRLLVL.

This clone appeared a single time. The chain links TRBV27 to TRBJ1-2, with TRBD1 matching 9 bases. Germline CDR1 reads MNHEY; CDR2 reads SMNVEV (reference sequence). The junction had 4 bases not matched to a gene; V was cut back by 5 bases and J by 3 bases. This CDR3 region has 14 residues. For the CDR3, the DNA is TGTGCCAGCAGTCTTGACAGGGGGGACTATGGCTACACCTTC. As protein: CASSLDRGDYGYTF.

CDR3 in amino acids: CATAERATDSYEQYF. CDR3 nucleotide sequence: TGTGCCACGGCGGAGCGGGCCACAGACTCCTACGAGCAGTACTTC. This chain uses TRBV10-3 with TRBJ2-7; maybe TRBD2 (6 bases). The CDR3 runs 15 residues. The V end was cut by 10 bases, the J end by 0 bases, with 19 bases between. The V gene's germline CDR1 is ENHRY and CDR2 SYGVKD.

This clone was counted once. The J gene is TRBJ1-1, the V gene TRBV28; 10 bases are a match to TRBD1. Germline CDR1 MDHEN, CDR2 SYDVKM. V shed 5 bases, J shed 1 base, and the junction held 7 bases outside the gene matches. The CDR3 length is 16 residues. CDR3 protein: CASSRTGGRGNTEAFF. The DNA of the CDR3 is TGTGCCAGCAGTCGGACAGGGGGTCGGGGGAACACTGAAGCTTTCTTT.

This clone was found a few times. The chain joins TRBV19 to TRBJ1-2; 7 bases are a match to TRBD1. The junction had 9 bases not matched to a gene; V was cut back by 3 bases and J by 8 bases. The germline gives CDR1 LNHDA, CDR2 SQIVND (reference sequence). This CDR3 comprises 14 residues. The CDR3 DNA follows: TGTGCCAGTAGTATGGGACACATAGGGGGCGGCTACACCTTC. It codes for CASSMGHIGGGYTF. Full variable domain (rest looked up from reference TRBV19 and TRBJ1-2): DGGITQSPKYLFRKEGQNVTLSCEQNLNHDAMYWYRQDPGQGLRLIYYSQIVNDFQKGDIAEGYSVSREKKESFPLTVTSAQKNPTAFYLCASSMGHIGGGYTFGSGTRLTVV.

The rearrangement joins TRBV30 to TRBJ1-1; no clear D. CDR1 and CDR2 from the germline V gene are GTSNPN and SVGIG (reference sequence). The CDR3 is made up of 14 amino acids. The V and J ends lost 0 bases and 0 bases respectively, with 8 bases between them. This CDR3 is CAWSVPGMNTEAFF. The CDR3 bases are TGTGCCTGGAGTGTACCGGGAATGAACACTGAAGCTTTCTTT.